This T cell receptor (beta chain) is from a study of cytomegalovirus exposure and HLA in healthy donors. At the level of the study: Among over 350 genotyped donors, roughly 80% fell in the Caucasian-associated ancestry cluster. The study, taken as a whole, reports: Later analysis identified 16,000 or so TCR beta sequences associated with HLA alleles, using a false discovery rate threshold of 0.05. Whilst most TCR sequences proved rare, a subset of public TCRs occurred across many donors. V- and J-gene trimming in TCR beta was tied to a missense DCLRE1C variant by an analysis performed later.

PCR was performed using 60 Vbeta and 13 Jbeta primers. Data came from immunoSEQ multiplex PCR; TCRdb stores just in-frame clones and leaves some out. The sample yields some 180,000 clones, around 75% seen once. To note about this clone: What it binds is unknown.

The CDR3 consists of 15 residues. The J segment lost 4 bases and the V segment lost 3 bases, leaving 7 bases of the junction unmatched. CDR1 and CDR2 from the germline V gene are MGHDK and SYGVNS. V usage is TRBV25-1 and J usage is TRBJ1-1; 8 bases align to TRBD1. The TCR comes from a male donor in good health and CMV-seronegative. Input material: PBMCs. CDR3 protein: CASSDGVRGPTEAFF. The CDR3 nucleotides are TGTGCCAGCAGTGACGGCGTCAGGGGGCCCACTGAAGCTTTCTTT.